This is a list of T cell receptor beta chains from one sample in a study of regulatory T cells in long-lasting Graves disease. TCRdb fed the multiplex PCR reads into MiXCR, producing one record per CDR3 protein. Seen here are around 450,000 distinct CDR3 sequences, approximately 16% observed once, and the top ten hold about 8%. These data were also filed under a second study, of T cells in Graves' hyperthyroidism and ophthalmopathy.

The sample in question was peripheral blood mononuclear cells (PBMCs), obtained at new diagnosis, from a patient treated with antithyroid drugs. These receptors originate from a woman in her 40s with Graves disease. CDR3s include the opening cysteine and the closing phenylalanine or tryptophan. A D gene is named only where the DNA matches it firmly. Clone size appears in some rows only: once, few, many, or a class for an expanded clone.

cdr3_nt,cdr3_aa,j_call,d_call,cdr3_length,clone_size,v_call
TGTGCCAGCAGCCCCGGGGGAGCCCAAGAGACCCAGTACTTC,CASSPGGAQETQYF,TRBJ2-5,-,14,many,TRBV11-3
TGCGCCAGCAGCCACCCCGGGACTAGCGGGAGAGGAGAGCAGTTCTTC,CASSHPGTSGRGEQFF,TRBJ2-1,TRBD2,16,-,TRBV4-1
TGTGCCAGCTCACCCCGGGACCCGCCTTACAATGAGCAGTTCTTC,CASSPRDPPYNEQFF,TRBJ2-1,-,15,many,TRBV18
TGCAGCGTAAAGGACGAAATCTCCTACAATGAGCAGTTCTTC,CSVKDEISYNEQFF,TRBJ2-1,-,14,many,TRBV29-1
TGTGCCAGCAGTTACATCCGGGACTATGTCCGGGCCAAAAACATTCAGTACTTC,CASSYIRDYVRAKNIQYF,TRBJ2-4,TRBD2,18,-,TRBV6-2/TRBV6-3
TGCAGTGCTAGAGAAACCAGGGTAACTGAAGCTTTCTTT,CSARETRVTEAFF,TRBJ1-1,-,13,many,TRBV20-1
TGTGCCTGGACGAGGCGGGATACTACAGATACGCAGTATTTT,CAWTRRDTTDTQYF,TRBJ2-3,-,14,many,TRBV30
TGTGCCAGCAGAGTCGGGGGGCGAAACACTGAAGCTTTCTTT,CASRVGGRNTEAFF,TRBJ1-1,-,14,many,TRBV6-1
TGTGCCACCTCGGACACCTCTGGGGCCAACGTCCTGACTTTC,CATSDTSGANVLTF,TRBJ2-6,-,14,-,TRBV24-1
TGTGCCAGCAGTTTTACGGGGTCGCGAGATACGCAGTATTTT,CASSFTGSRDTQYF,TRBJ2-3,-,14,many,TRBV28
TGTGCCAGCAGACCGACAGGACGGGGACTAGCGGGAACCCTCTCCTACGAGCAGTACTTC,CASRPTGRGLAGTLSYEQYF,TRBJ2-7,TRBD2,20,many,TRBV27
TGTGCCAGCAGGAGTCTAGCGGGGGATACCGGGGAGCTGTTTTTT,CASRSLAGDTGELFF,TRBJ2-2,TRBD2,15,many,TRBV6-1
TGTGCCAGCAGTTTGCAGGACAGAAGCACAGATACGCAGTATTTT,CASSLQDRSTDTQYF,TRBJ2-3,-,15,-,TRBV5-6
TGTGCCAGCAGGACCGATGAGGGTGGGGACACAGATACGCAGTATTTT,CASRTDEGGDTDTQYF,TRBJ2-3,-,16,few,TRBV6-1
TGTGCCAGCACCCCCCGATCCTCCTACGAGCAGTACTTC,CASTPRSSYEQYF,TRBJ2-7,-,13,many,TRBV6-1
TGTGCCAGCGGACGCAGGGATCAGCCCCAGCATTTT,CASGRRDQPQHF,TRBJ1-5,-,12,many,TRBV6-1
TGTGCCAGCAGCTTAGATCGGGGGGACGAGCAGTACTTC,CASSLDRGDEQYF,TRBJ2-7,TRBD2,13,many,TRBV7-8
TGTGCTAGTGGAAATGACCAGCCCACCGGGGAGCTGTTTTTT,CASGNDQPTGELFF,TRBJ2-2,-,14,-,TRBV12-5
TGTGCCAGCAGACGTACAGGCGCGGAGACCCAGTACTTC,CASRRTGAETQYF,TRBJ2-5,-,13,many,TRBV12-3/TRBV12-4
TGCAGCGTGGGCCTTACTAGCGGGGTGAACACCGGGGAGCTGTTTTTT,CSVGLTSGVNTGELFF,TRBJ2-2,TRBD2,16,-,TRBV29-1
TGTGCCAGCAGCTCAAATACTAAGGACATGGGGGGAAACACCATATATTTT,CASSSNTKDMGGNTIYF,TRBJ1-3,-,17,-,TRBV13
TGTGCCAGCTCATCGTCTAGCCGGGGAGGCTCAGATACGCAGTATTTT,CASSSSSRGGSDTQYF,TRBJ2-3,-,16,-,TRBV18
TGTGCCAGCAGCTTAGGCCCCCTCGCGGGAGAGGGAGAGACCCAGTACTTC,CASSLGPLAGEGETQYF,TRBJ2-5,TRBD2,17,many,TRBV11-2
TGTGCCACCAGCAGTCGGACAGAGTGGTCCTACAATGAGCAGTTCTTC,CATSSRTEWSYNEQFF,TRBJ2-1,-,16,many,TRBV15
TGCAGTGCTATGGGGGGGGCCGGAACTGAAGCTTTCTTT,CSAMGGAGTEAFF,TRBJ1-1,-,13,few,TRBV20-1
TGCAGCGGGGGGGGAGATACGCAGTATTTT,CSGGGDTQYF,TRBJ2-3,TRBD2,10,-,TRBV29-1
TGTGCCAGCAGTTCCAGTAGCGGGAGAAGTGAGCAGTTCTTC,CASSSSSGRSEQFF,TRBJ2-1,TRBD2,14,-,TRBV6-5
TGTGCCAGCAGCCTACCCGTGGGGGTCGGGTACACCGGGGAGCTGTTTTTT,CASSLPVGVGYTGELFF,TRBJ2-2,-,17,many,TRBV3-1
TGTGCCAGCAGCGCGGGGGGGGCAGATACGCAGTATTTT,CASSAGGADTQYF,TRBJ2-3,TRBD2,13,many,TRBV7-3
TGCGTCAGCAGCCGGGTACAGGGGGGTGAAAAACTGTTTTTT,CVSSRVQGGEKLFF,TRBJ1-4,TRBD1,14,-,TRBV4-1